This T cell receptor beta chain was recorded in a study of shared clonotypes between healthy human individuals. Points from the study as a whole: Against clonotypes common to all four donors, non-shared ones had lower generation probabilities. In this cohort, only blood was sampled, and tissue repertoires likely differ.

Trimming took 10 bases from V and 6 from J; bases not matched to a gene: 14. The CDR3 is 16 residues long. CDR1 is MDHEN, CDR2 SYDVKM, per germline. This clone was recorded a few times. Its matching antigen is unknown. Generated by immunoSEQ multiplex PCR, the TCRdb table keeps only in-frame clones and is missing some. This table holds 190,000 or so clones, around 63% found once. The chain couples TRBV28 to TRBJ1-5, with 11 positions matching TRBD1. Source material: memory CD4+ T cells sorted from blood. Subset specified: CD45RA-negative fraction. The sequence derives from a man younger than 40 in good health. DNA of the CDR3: TGTGCCATCTGTGAAGCCGGGACAGGGGGGAGTCAGCCCCAGCATTTT. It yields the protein CAICEAGTGGSQPQHF.